The rows below give T cell receptor beta chains drawn from one sample of a study of blood T cell repertoires in COVID-19. Method: immunoSEQ multiplex PCR; TCRdb's copy keeps in-frame clones and lacks some. The sample holds over 150,000 clones, 83% seen once. Sequencing input: peripheral blood. The receptors shown here come from a woman aged 60-75 years with COVID-19, enrolled during active disease. Both conserved end residues are part of each CDR3. A D gene is named only where the DNA matches it firmly. Size values are once, few and many counts, or a class for expanded clones, and some rows have none.

V	J	D	size	CDR3	DNA
TRBV6-1	TRBJ1-5	TRBD1	NA	CASSATHRGSNQPQHF	TGTGCCAGCAGTGCCACTCACAGGGGATCCAATCAGCCCCAGCATTTT
TRBV27	TRBJ2-1	NA	NA	CASQLLGASSYNEQFF	TGTGCCAGCCAGTTACTGGGGGCTAGCTCCTACAATGAGCAGTTCTTC
TRBV11-2	TRBJ1-5	TRBD1	few	CASSSDRVQPQHF	TGTGCCAGCAGCTCCGACAGGGTTCAGCCCCAGCATTTT
TRBV20-1	TRBJ1-1	TRBD1	NA	CSASNRGGTEAFF	TGCAGTGCTAGTAACAGGGGGGGCACTGAAGCTTTCTTT
TRBV12-3/TRBV12-4	TRBJ1-5	NA	NA	CASGAFSNQPQHF	TGTGCCAGCGGAGCATTTAGCAATCAGCCCCAGCATTTT
TRBV28	TRBJ2-3	NA	once	CASSSLGGGGSTDTQYF	TGTGCCAGCAGCAGCCTGGGAGGTGGCGGGTCCACAGATACGCAGTATTTT
TRBV24-1	TRBJ1-1	NA	NA	CATSTGRNTEAFF	TGTGCCACCAGTACAGGGCGGAACACTGAAGCTTTCTTT
TRBV5-1	TRBJ2-5	NA	NA	CASSLGAGQETQYF	TGCGCCAGCAGCCTGGGGGCTGGGCAAGAGACCCAGTACTTC
TRBV27	TRBJ2-1	TRBD2	NA	CASSSGLGRGAANEQFF	TGTGCCAGCAGTTCGGGTCTCGGGCGGGGGGCCGCCAATGAGCAGTTCTTC
TRBV14	TRBJ2-1	TRBD2	NA	CASSQEGGLAGFEQFF	TGTGCCAGCAGCCAAGAAGGGGGACTAGCGGGATTTGAGCAGTTCTTC
TRBV10-2	TRBJ1-5	TRBD1	NA	CASSESTGTGDQPQHF	TGCGCCAGCAGTGAGTCGACAGGGACAGGGGATCAGCCCCAGCATTTT
TRBV10-2	TRBJ2-2	TRBD2	NA	CASSGGGLAGGHTGELFF	TGCGCCAGCAGTGGGGGGGGACTAGCGGGAGGACACACCGGGGAGCTGTTTTTT
TRBV19	TRBJ1-2	TRBD1	NA	CASSSDRDRYGYTF	TGTGCCAGTAGCTCTGACAGGGATCGGTATGGCTACACCTTC
TRBV12-5	TRBJ2-3	NA	NA	CASALTDTQYF	TGTGCTAGTGCCCTCACAGATACGCAGTATTTT
TRBV27	TRBJ2-7	NA	NA	CASSSLLSEQYF	TGTGCCAGCAGTTCCTTACTCTCCGAGCAGTACTTC
TRBV3-1/TRBV3-2	TRBJ1-6	NA	NA	CASSLQQGVNSPLHF	TGTGCCAGCAGCCTACAACAGGGTGTCAATTCACCCCTCCACTTT
TRBV7-8	TRBJ1-3	TRBD1	once	CASRPTPGQGNTIYF	TGTGCCAGCAGACCCACGCCGGGACAGGGAAACACCATATATTTT
TRBV19	TRBJ2-5	NA	NA	CATSIRTGQETQYF	TGTGCCACCTCCATTCGGACTGGACAAGAGACCCAGTACTTC
TRBV14	TRBJ2-1	NA	once	CASSRLQGPYNEQFF	TGTGCCAGCAGCCGCCTACAGGGTCCCTACAATGAGCAGTTCTTC
TRBV6-2/TRBV6-3	TRBJ2-5	NA	NA	CASSRAGMSTQYF	TGTGCCAGCAGTAGGGCAGGGATGTCCACCCAGTACTTC
TRBV6-6	TRBJ1-6	NA	NA	CASGGELVYNSPLHF	TGTGCCAGCGGAGGGGAGTTGGTGTATAATTCACCCCTCCACTTT
TRBV14	TRBJ2-5	NA	NA	CASSPRDFQETQYF	TGTGCCAGCAGCCCCCGGGACTTCCAAGAGACCCAGTACTTC
TRBV19	TRBJ2-5	NA	few	CASSIGGKETQYF	TGTGCCAGTAGTATAGGGGGCAAAGAGACCCAGTACTTC
TRBV19	TRBJ2-5	NA	few	CASSIVIQETQYF	TGTGCCAGTAGTATAGTTATACAAGAGACCCAGTACTTC
TRBV18	TRBJ2-1	NA	once	CASSPLLLRDEQFF	TGTGCCAGCTCACCACTTCTTCTGCGGGACGAGCAGTTCTTC
TRBV12-3/TRBV12-4	TRBJ1-5	NA	NA	CASGSEANQPQHF	TGTGCCAGCGGGTCCGAGGCCAATCAGCCCCAGCATTTT
TRBV15	TRBJ2-1	NA	NA	CATEGESSYNEQFF	TGTGCCACCGAGGGAGAGAGCTCCTACAATGAGCAGTTCTTC
TRBV7-8	TRBJ2-1	TRBD1	NA	CANSVNRGSGNEQFF	TGTGCCAACTCGGTGAACAGGGGCTCGGGGAATGAGCAGTTCTTC
TRBV5-1	TRBJ1-2	TRBD1	NA	CASSSTGGSGYTF	TGCGCCAGCAGCTCAACAGGGGGCTCTGGCTACACCTTC
TRBV6-1	TRBJ1-5	NA	NA	CASSDSGSAPNQPQHF	TGTGCCAGCAGTGATTCGGGGTCGGCGCCCAATCAGCCCCAGCATTTT
TRBV6-5	TRBJ1-2	NA	NA	CASSTSTGVGGYTF	TGTGCCAGCAGCACTTCCACGGGGGTAGGTGGCTACACCTTC
TRBV19	TRBJ1-5	NA	NA	CASSIGQHRVGNQPQHF	TGTGCCAGTAGTATAGGACAACACAGGGTGGGCAATCAGCCCCAGCATTTT
TRBV9	TRBJ2-3	TRBD2	NA	CASSVQAGPTDTQYF	TGTGCCAGCAGCGTCCAAGCGGGACCCACAGATACGCAGTATTTT
TRBV6-5	TRBJ2-4	TRBD1	NA	CASSTGTANIQYF	TGTGCCAGCAGCACCGGGACAGCAAACATTCAGTACTTC
TRBV9	TRBJ2-5	TRBD2	NA	CASSVGSGMGEETQYF	TGTGCCAGCAGCGTAGGTAGCGGGATGGGTGAAGAGACCCAGTACTTC
TRBV7-9	TRBJ1-2	NA	NA	CASSPTANYGYTF	TGTGCCAGCAGTCCGACAGCTAACTATGGCTACACCTTC
TRBV5-4	TRBJ2-1	TRBD2	NA	CASSSGTSSSYNEQFF	TGTGCCAGCAGTTCCGGGACTAGTTCCTCCTACAATGAGCAGTTCTTC
TRBV12-3/TRBV12-4	TRBJ2-2	NA	NA	CASGAGGELFF	TGTGCCAGCGGTGCAGGCGGGGAGCTGTTTTTT
TRBV14	TRBJ1-4	NA	NA	CASSSTRETREKLFF	TGTGCCAGCAGCTCCACCAGGGAGACTAGGGAAAAACTGTTTTTT
TRBV7-8	TRBJ1-2	NA	few	CASSPREMGGYTF	TGTGCCAGCAGCCCCCGGGAAATGGGTGGCTACACCTTC
TRBV11-3	TRBJ2-1	TRBD2	NA	CASSLGLAGGFNEQFF	TGTGCCAGCAGCTTAGGACTAGCGGGAGGGTTCAATGAGCAGTTCTTC
TRBV6-5	TRBJ2-7	NA	NA	CASSYSGTAGEQYF	TGTGCCAGCAGTTACTCGGGGACTGCAGGGGAGCAGTACTTC
TRBV19	TRBJ1-6	NA	NA	CASSIDPGGFGSPLHF	TGTGCCAGTAGTATAGATCCGGGAGGGTTCGGTTCACCCCTCCACTTT
TRBV5-1	TRBJ1-3	NA	NA	CASSLEPGGGTGNTIYF	TGCGCCAGCAGCTTGGAGCCGGGCGGGGGAACTGGAAACACCATATATTTT